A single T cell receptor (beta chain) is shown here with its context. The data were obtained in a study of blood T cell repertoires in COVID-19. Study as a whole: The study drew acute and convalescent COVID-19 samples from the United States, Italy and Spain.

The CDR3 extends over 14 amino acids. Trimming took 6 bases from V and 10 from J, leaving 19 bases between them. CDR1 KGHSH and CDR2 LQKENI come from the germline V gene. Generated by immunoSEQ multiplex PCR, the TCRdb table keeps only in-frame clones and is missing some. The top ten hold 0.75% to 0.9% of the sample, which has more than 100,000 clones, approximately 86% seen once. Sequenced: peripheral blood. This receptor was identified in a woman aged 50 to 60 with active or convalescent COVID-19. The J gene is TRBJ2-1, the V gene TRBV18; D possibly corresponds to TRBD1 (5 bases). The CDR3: CASSPESPGNEQFF. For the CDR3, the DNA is TGTGCCAGCTCCCCCGAATCTCCAGGGAACGAGCAGTTCTTC.